These 9 T cell receptor beta chains were sequenced from one sample in a study of immune evolution from preneoplasia to lung adenocarcinoma. Profiled with immunoSEQ multiplex PCR; TCRdb holds only in-frame clones, not every one. The data show fewer than 4,500 clones, with 70% to 75% seen just once and around a sixth held by the top ten. Input material: FFPE minimally invasive lung adenocarcinoma tissue. Every receptor here comes from a person aged 55-79 years with lung adenocarcinoma.

The chain recombines TRBV29-1 with TRBJ1-4, with D perhaps matching TRBD1 (6 bases). The germline V and J ends were trimmed by 7 bases and 2 bases, with 17 bases remaining between them. In germline, CDR1 is SQVTM, CDR2 ANQGSEA. The CDR3 contains 15 residues. The chain's CDR3 is CSARLGGSTNEKLFF. The CDR3 nucleotides are TGCAGCGCACGGCTAGGGGGGTCGACTAATGAAAAACTGTTTTTT.

The CDR3 coding sequence is TGTGCCAGCAGCCCCGACAGGGGCACTGAAGCTTTCTTT. This gives the protein CASSPDRGTEAFF. V gene TRBV5-4 combines with J gene TRBJ1-1, with 8 nucleotides matching TRBD1. V shed 4 bases and J 4 bases; nucleotides not matched to a gene: 3. This CDR3 has 13 residues. Germline CDR1 SGHNT, CDR2 YYREEE (reference sequence).

The V call is TRBV5-1, the J call TRBJ1-6, with D unresolved. Germline V lookup: CDR1 SGHRS, CDR2 YFSETQ. The CDR3 sequence is 13 residues long. V was cut by 0 bases and J by 8 bases, with 6 bases left in between. CDR3 residues: CASSLEPDSPLHF. The CDR3 DNA reads TGCGCCAGCAGCTTGGAACCCGATTCACCCCTCCACTTT.

The rearrangement joins TRBV7-2 to TRBJ2-7, with D unclear. The germline gives CDR1 SGHTA, CDR2 FQGNSA. The CDR3 runs to 12 residues. V dropped 6 bases and J dropped 3 bases, with 9 bases sitting between them. CDR3 sequence reads: CASSRDNYEQYF. The CDR3 DNA sequence: TGTGCCAGCAGTCGCGACAACTACGAGCAGTACTTC.

This clone was detected once. The J gene is TRBJ2-1, the V gene TRBV15; TRBD2 agrees at 8 bases. The CDR3 consists of 17 residues. J lost 5 bases, V lost 2 bases, and 11 bases had no gene match. CDR1 and CDR2 (germline): LNHNV, YYDKDF (reference sequence). Here the CDR3 DNA reads TGTGCCACCAGCAGACTAGCGGGCGGACCTAGACACAATGAGCAGTTCTTC. Protein: CATSRLAGGPRHNEQFF.

This chain joins TRBV9 and TRBJ2-5; maybe TRBD2 (7 bases). The V end lost 4 bases, the J end lost 1 base, and 14 bases lay between the germline ends. Germline V gives CDR1 SGDLS, CDR2 YYNGEE. CDR3 length equals 15 residues. In DNA form, the CDR3 reads TGTGCCAGCAGCCTGAGGGGGGGGGTCCAAGAGACCCAGTACTTC. Protein product: CASSLRGGVQETQYF.

The count of this clone is one. The V call is TRBV6-4, the J call TRBJ2-7, with D possibly matching TRBD1 (5 bases). Germline V gene lookup returns CDR1 MRHNA and CDR2 SNTAGT. V was pared by 7 bases and J by 6 bases, with 13 bases between. There are 12 residues in the CDR3. In DNA form, the CDR3 reads TGTGCCAGCAAAATGGTTCAGGGCGAGCAGTACTTC. It is translated as CASKMVQGEQYF.

The rearrangement links TRBV5-4 to TRBJ2-2; tentative D call: TRBD1 (5 bases). This CDR3 region has 14 residues. Per germline, CDR1 SGHNT and CDR2 YYREEE (reference sequence). Trimming shortened V by 4 bases and J by 4 bases, and 11 bases separated the two germline ends. The CDR3 nucleotides are TGTGCCAGCAGCGGAAACAGGCTCACCGGGGAGCTGTTTTTT. Its protein product is CASSGNRLTGELFF.

V and J are TRBV6-6 and TRBJ1-2; D gene uncertain. CDR1 is MNHNY and CDR2 is SVGAGI in the germline V gene (reference sequence). Trimming cost V 3 bases and J 4 bases, with 18 bases left between them. This CDR3 region has 16 residues. The CDR3 coding sequence is TGTGCCAGCAGTTATATTGACCCCGAGGGTGGCTATGGCTACACCTTC. It codes for CASSYIDPEGGYGYTF.